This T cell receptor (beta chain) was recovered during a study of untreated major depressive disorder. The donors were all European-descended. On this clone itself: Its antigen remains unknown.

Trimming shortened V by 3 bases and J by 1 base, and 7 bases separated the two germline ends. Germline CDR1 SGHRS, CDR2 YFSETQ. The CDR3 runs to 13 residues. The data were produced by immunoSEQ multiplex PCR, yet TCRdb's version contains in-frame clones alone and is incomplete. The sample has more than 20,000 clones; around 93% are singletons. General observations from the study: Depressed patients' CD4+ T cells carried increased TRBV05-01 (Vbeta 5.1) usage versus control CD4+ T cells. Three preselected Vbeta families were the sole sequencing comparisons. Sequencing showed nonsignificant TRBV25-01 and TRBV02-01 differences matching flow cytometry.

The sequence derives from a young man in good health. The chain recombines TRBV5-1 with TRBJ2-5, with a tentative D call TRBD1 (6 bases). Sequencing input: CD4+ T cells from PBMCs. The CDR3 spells CASSSTGQETQYF. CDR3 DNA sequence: TGCGCCAGCAGCTCGACAGGCCAAGAGACCCAGTACTTC.